This T cell receptor beta chain was sequenced in a study of blood T cell repertoires in COVID-19. TCRdb keeps only in-frame clones here, not all; method: immunoSEQ multiplex PCR. Of around 370,000 clones in the sample, 90% are singletons; the top ten hold around 7%. The germline CDR1 and CDR2 sequences are SGHTA and FQGNSA. Trimming left V 6 bases short and J 8 bases short, with 24 bases between. The CDR3 has 16 residues. The clonotype was recovered from a man aged 18 to 29 with active or convalescent COVID-19. What was sequenced was peripheral blood. The chain links TRBV7-2 to TRBJ2-3, with D possibly being TRBD2 (5 bases). This CDR3 reads CASSSPHEGSRGTQYF. CDR3 DNA sequence: TGTGCCAGCAGTTCACCCCATGAGGGTTCACGAGGTACGCAGTATTTT.